This T cell receptor (beta chain) was identified during a study of T cell repertoires in ileal Crohn's disease. V was trimmed by 3 bases and J by 5 bases, leaving 12 bases between them. Germline loops: CDR1 SGDLS, CDR2 YYNGEE. The CDR3 has 14 amino acids. Data came from immunoSEQ multiplex PCR; TCRdb stores just in-frame clones and leaves some out. Here the sample spans some 2,100 clones, approximately 85% being singletons. Time point: proximal margin of the surgical specimen (macroscopically non-inflamed). This clonotype was obtained from an adult with Crohn's disease. The sample was ileal tissue. The rearrangement joins TRBV9 to TRBJ2-1, with D maybe TRBD2 (6 bases). CDR3 DNA: TGTGCCAGCAGCGCCGTAGCGGACCACAATGAGCAGTTCTTC. Amino acid sequence: CASSAVADHNEQFF.